This T cell receptor beta chain is from a study of CXCR3-negative and CXCR3-positive naive CD8 T cells. Study-level points and caveats: After cryopreservation, CXCR3 expression dropped partially; most assays used fresh PBMCs. CXCR3-positive naive cells had more hydrophobic TRB CDR3s than CXCR3-negative naive cells.

As to this clonotype: Its antigen is undetermined.

TRB cDNA libraries were made by UMI-labeled 5' RACE. TCRdb processed the 5' RACE reads again and assigns one entry to each CDR3 protein, with no DNA. This sample's clone table lists 75,000 to 100,000 distinct CDR3 sequences. Germline-derived CDR1 and CDR2 are SEHNR and FQNEAQ (reference sequence). The CDR3 runs 11 residues. At around 300,000 cells each, triplicate sorts were carried out for each CD8+ T cell subset. The TCR originated in a human donor in good health. Some clones in this sample may be carry-over from other donors' samples. The sequenced sample was naive CXCR3+ CD8+ T cells from blood. Subset here: CD45RO-CCR7+CD27+CD95- naive CD8+ T cells expressing CXCR3 (TNR3+). The chain combines TRBV7-9 with TRBJ1-4; TCRdb's D call of TRBD1 is untestable without DNA. The CDR3 loop is CASSSGQNRLF.